The next 9 T cell receptor beta chains were all read from a single sample in a study of siplizumab effects on memory and regulatory T cells. Sequencing used immunoSEQ multiplex PCR; TCRdb keeps in-frame clones, though not all of them. The sample carries 90,000 to 140,000 clones, approximately 94% recorded once. Sequencing was performed on CD4+ T cells sorted from blood. All receptors come from a human donor in good health.

The chain uses TRBV2 and TRBJ1-5, with no clear D. CDR1 is SNHLY, CDR2 FYNNEI, per germline. The CDR3 sequence is 16 residues long. The V end was cut by 5 bases, the J end by 0 bases, with 14 bases between. The CDR3 spells CASSSRDGYSNQPQHF. The CDR3 DNA follows: TGTGCCAGCAGTTCCCGCGACGGTTATAGCAATCAGCCCCAGCATTTT.

The rearrangement joins TRBV4-1 to TRBJ1-4; D not certain. The CDR3 has 15 amino acids. Trimming took 3 bases from V and 1 from J, leaving 9 bases between them. The germline V gene encodes CDR1 MGHRA and CDR2 YSYEKL. For the CDR3, the DNA is TGCGCCAGCAGCCAGGGGTTTGGAACTAATGAAAAACTGTTTTTT. Protein product: CASSQGFGTNEKLFF.

This clone was picked up a small number of times. The rearrangement uses TRBV11-2 and TRBJ2-6; no firm D call. The CDR3 length is 15 residues. Trimming pared 3 bases from V and 1 base from J, leaving 7 bases between. Germline-derived CDR1 and CDR2 are SGHAT and FQNNGV. In nucleotides, the CDR3 is TGTGCCAGCAGCTTGTCATTTTCTGGGGCCAACGTCCTGACTTTC. It translates to CASSLSFSGANVLTF.

The gene calls are TRBV7-3 and TRBJ2-3; 11 nucleotides align to TRBD2. The trim removed 3 bases at V and 4 bases at J, leaving 6 bases unmatched. The CDR3 is 16 residues long. Germline loops: CDR1 SGHTA, CDR2 FQGTGA. CDR3 sequence: CASSFRSGGAADTQYF. CDR3 bases: TGTGCCAGCAGCTTCCGTAGCGGGGGGGCCGCAGATACGCAGTATTTT.

This chain uses TRBV6-5 with TRBJ2-1, with 15 bases fitting TRBD2. With 7 bases clipped from V and 9 bases from J, the junction kept 7 bases outside the gene matches. The CDR3 is 15 residues long. Germline-derived CDR1 and CDR2 are MNHEY and SVGAGI. The CDR3 DNA reads TGTGCCAGCAATGGACTAGCGGGAGGGCGGGGTGAGCAGTTCTTC. As protein: CASNGLAGGRGEQFF.

This clone showed up just once. This chain connects TRBV19 to TRBJ2-3; D remains unclear. V was clipped by 5 bases and J by 11 bases, with 17 bases between them. The CDR3 is 13 amino acids. Germline-derived CDR1 and CDR2 are LNHDA and SQIVND (reference sequence). CDR3 DNA: TGTGCCAGTAGTTTTCCGACGGCGCGCGTGCAGTATTTT. Its translation is CASSFPTARVQYF. Full variable domain (outside the CDR3, taken from reference TRBV19 and TRBJ2-3): DGGITQSPKYLFRKEGQNVTLSCEQNLNHDAMYWYRQDPGQGLRLIYYSQIVNDFQKGDIAEGYSVSREKKESFPLTVTSAQKNPTAFYLCASSFPTARVQYFGPGTRLTVL.

The chain is built from TRBV6-5 and TRBJ1-2, with 11 bases that match TRBD1. The CDR3 has 15 amino acids. The V segment lost 6 bases and the J segment 5 bases; nucleotides outside the gene matches: 8. The germline gives CDR1 MNHEY, CDR2 SVGAGI. Here the CDR3 DNA reads TGTGCCAGCAGAAACATGGGACAGGGGGGATATGGCTACACCTTC. It encodes CASRNMGQGGYGYTF.

The V call is TRBV30, the J call TRBJ1-2; 7 positions match TRBD1. Germline lookup yields CDR1 GTSNPN and CDR2 SVGIG (reference sequence). With V trimmed by 3 bases and J by 4 bases, 11 bases remained unmatched. There are 15 residues in the CDR3. CDR3 residues: CAWRQGETPSYGYTF. The CDR3 DNA reads TGTGCCTGGAGGCAGGGGGAAACCCCTAGCTATGGCTACACCTTC.

The CDR3 region has the DNA TGTGCTAGTGGGCCGGGATACTTCTCCTACGAGCAGTACTTC. Protein sequence: CASGPGYFSYEQYF. The V and J genes are TRBV12-5 and TRBJ2-7; TRBD2 is a possible D gene (5 bases). Germline V CDR1 and CDR2: LGHNT, FRNRAP. The CDR3 extends over 14 amino acids. V lost 6 bases and J 0 bases, leaving 12 bases between the germline ends.